This is a list of T cell receptor beta chains from one sample in a study of CD8 T cells in ankylosing spondylitis. TCRdb re-derived calls from the 5' RACE reads in MiXCR, one entry per CDR3 protein. The sample holds around 890,000 distinct CDR3 sequences, around 11% seen once. Sequenced input: blood, either unsorted or a sorted T cell fraction (not recorded which). The receptors were sampled from a male donor with ankylosing spondylitis. Both conserved end residues are part of each CDR3. D genes are given only for firm matches. Some rows have no size entry. The others give once, few or many, or a class for an expanded clone.

j_gene: TRBJ2-7; d_gene: -; v_gene: TRBV6-5; abundance: -; CDR3nt: TGTGCCAGCAGTTACTTTGTTGGGGTTGGCTACGAGCAGTACTTC; CDR3aa: CASSYFVGVGYEQYF
j_gene: TRBJ2-1; d_gene: TRBD2; v_gene: TRBV4-1; abundance: -; CDR3nt: TGCGCCAGCAGCCAGCCCGGGACTAGGAACAATGAGCAGTTCTTC; CDR3aa: CASSQPGTRNNEQFF
j_gene: TRBJ2-1; d_gene: TRBD2; v_gene: TRBV11-2; abundance: -; CDR3nt: TGTGCCAGCAGCTTGCTAGCGGGAGGATATGGTGAGCAGTTCTTC; CDR3aa: CASSLLAGGYGEQFF
j_gene: TRBJ2-2; d_gene: -; v_gene: TRBV29-1; abundance: -; CDR3nt: TGCAGCGTTGAACTTCACGTCGGTGCCGGGGAGCTGTTTTTT; CDR3aa: CSVELHVGAGELFF
j_gene: TRBJ1-4; d_gene: -; v_gene: TRBV12-3/TRBV12-4; abundance: few; CDR3nt: TGTGCCAGCAGTTTTCTTGAAAAACTGTTTTTT; CDR3aa: CASSFLEKLFF
j_gene: TRBJ2-1; d_gene: -; v_gene: TRBV7-2; abundance: many; CDR3nt: TGTGCCAGCAGCTTAGGGGCGGGGACCTACAATGAGCAGTTCTTC; CDR3aa: CASSLGAGTYNEQFF
j_gene: TRBJ1-2; d_gene: TRBD1; v_gene: TRBV10-3; abundance: few; CDR3nt: TGTGCCATCAGAGATGACCGGACAGGGAGCGGTGGCTACACCTTC; CDR3aa: CAIRDDRTGSGGYTF
j_gene: TRBJ1-1; d_gene: TRBD1; v_gene: TRBV9; abundance: few; CDR3nt: TGTGCCAGCAGCGAAGGACAGGGCTTGTCTGAAGCTTTCTTT; CDR3aa: CASSEGQGLSEAFF
j_gene: TRBJ2-5; d_gene: -; v_gene: TRBV20-1; abundance: many; CDR3nt: TGCAGTGCTAGAGATCGGGGGCTGGAGACCCAGTACTTC; CDR3aa: CSARDRGLETQYF
j_gene: TRBJ2-7; d_gene: TRBD2; v_gene: TRBV11-1; abundance: -; CDR3nt: TGTGCCAGCAGCTCTGGGACTAGCGGGACCCAGACGCCCTACGAGCAGTACTTC; CDR3aa: CASSSGTSGTQTPYEQYF
j_gene: TRBJ1-1; d_gene: -; v_gene: TRBV6-5; abundance: -; CDR3nt: TGTGCCAGCAGTTACTCGACCGTACAGGGAGCTTTCTTT; CDR3aa: CASSYSTVQGAFF
j_gene: TRBJ1-6; d_gene: -; v_gene: TRBV20-1; abundance: few; CDR3nt: TGCAGTGTGGGACGGAAAAATTCACCCCTCCACTTT; CDR3aa: CSVGRKNSPLHF
j_gene: TRBJ2-7; d_gene: TRBD1; v_gene: TRBV11-1; abundance: -; CDR3nt: TGTGCCAGCAGCTCGACCGCCGGGACAGGGGACCTCTCCTACGAGCAGTACTTC; CDR3aa: CASSSTAGTGDLSYEQYF
j_gene: TRBJ2-3; d_gene: TRBD1; v_gene: TRBV20-1; abundance: -; CDR3nt: TGCAGTGCTAGTAGCCACTCCGGGACAGGGGGCCTAATCTTAGATACGCAGTATTTT; CDR3aa: CSASSHSGTGGLILDTQYF
j_gene: TRBJ2-1; d_gene: -; v_gene: TRBV11-2; abundance: many; CDR3nt: TGTGCCAGCAGCTTAAGATCCTACAATGAGCAGTTCTTC; CDR3aa: CASSLRSYNEQFF
j_gene: TRBJ1-2; d_gene: -; v_gene: TRBV6-1; abundance: -; CDR3nt: TGTGCCAGCAGTCGGGAGCAGGGATATGGCTACACCTTC; CDR3aa: CASSREQGYGYTF
j_gene: TRBJ2-7; d_gene: -; v_gene: TRBV6-5; abundance: -; CDR3nt: TGTGCCAGCAGTTACGGGGGTGACTCGCTCGAGCAGTACTTC; CDR3aa: CASSYGGDSLEQYF
j_gene: TRBJ2-5; d_gene: TRBD2; v_gene: TRBV7-8; abundance: few; CDR3nt: TGTGCCAGCAGCGGGGGGGTGGCACCCCAACAGACCCAGTACTTC; CDR3aa: CASSGGVAPQQTQYF
j_gene: TRBJ2-2; d_gene: -; v_gene: TRBV7-2; abundance: -; CDR3nt: TGTGCCAGCACCATTAACTTCTGGGGCGGGGAGCTGTTTTTT; CDR3aa: CASTINFWGGELFF
j_gene: TRBJ2-1; d_gene: -; v_gene: TRBV6-2/TRBV6-3; abundance: few; CDR3nt: TGTGCCAGCAGTTATTTAGGGTTTAATGAGCAGTTCTTC; CDR3aa: CASSYLGFNEQFF
j_gene: TRBJ1-6; d_gene: TRBD1; v_gene: TRBV5-5; abundance: few; CDR3nt: TGTGCCAGCATCACCGGGACAGGGAAATCACCCCTCCACTTT; CDR3aa: CASITGTGKSPLHF
j_gene: TRBJ2-2; d_gene: TRBD1; v_gene: TRBV29-1; abundance: few; CDR3nt: TGCGGATCCCGGACAGGGGCGAACACCGGGGAGCTGTTTTTT; CDR3aa: CGSRTGANTGELFF
j_gene: TRBJ1-5; d_gene: -; v_gene: TRBV20-1; abundance: few; CDR3nt: TGCAGTTGCAGGGGCAGGAATCAGCCCCAGCATTTT; CDR3aa: CSCRGRNQPQHF
j_gene: TRBJ1-5; d_gene: -; v_gene: TRBV12-3/TRBV12-4; abundance: -; CDR3nt: TGTGCCAGCAGTTTAGGGCAGGGGAGGGATCAGCCCCAGCATTTT; CDR3aa: CASSLGQGRDQPQHF
j_gene: TRBJ2-1; d_gene: -; v_gene: TRBV28; abundance: -; CDR3nt: TGTGCCAGCAGTCCGAGTCCGACTCACTACAATGAGCAGTTCTTC; CDR3aa: CASSPSPTHYNEQFF
j_gene: TRBJ2-7; d_gene: -; v_gene: TRBV7-2; abundance: many; CDR3nt: TGTGCCAGCAGCTTTGTCAGCTCCTACGAGCAGTACTTC; CDR3aa: CASSFVSSYEQYF
j_gene: TRBJ2-7; d_gene: TRBD2; v_gene: TRBV9; abundance: -; CDR3nt: TGTGCCAGCAGCGTAGATGGGACTAGCGGGATTCCGTACTTC; CDR3aa: CASSVDGTSGIPYF
j_gene: TRBJ1-1; d_gene: -; v_gene: TRBV12-3/TRBV12-4; abundance: few; CDR3nt: TGTGCCAGCAGTTTTTCTATGAGGGCTTTCTTT; CDR3aa: CASSFSMRAFF
j_gene: TRBJ2-1; d_gene: TRBD2; v_gene: TRBV6-5; abundance: few; CDR3nt: TGTGCCAGCAGTTACCAACTAGCGGGAGCTGAGCAGTTCTTC; CDR3aa: CASSYQLAGAEQFF
j_gene: TRBJ2-3; d_gene: -; v_gene: TRBV9; abundance: -; CDR3nt: TGTGCCAGCAGCGTTCGTGGGGGGCAGAGCACAGATACGCAGTATTTT; CDR3aa: CASSVRGGQSTDTQYF
j_gene: TRBJ2-3; d_gene: TRBD2; v_gene: TRBV6-2/TRBV6-3; abundance: few; CDR3nt: TGTGCCAGCAGAAAGGGACTAGCGGTTCCAGATACGCAGTATTTT; CDR3aa: CASRKGLAVPDTQYF
j_gene: TRBJ1-5; d_gene: TRBD1; v_gene: TRBV5-1; abundance: many; CDR3nt: TGCGCCAGCAGCTTGGGGACAGGGAGGGGAGATCAGCCCCAGCATTTT; CDR3aa: CASSLGTGRGDQPQHF
j_gene: TRBJ2-3; d_gene: TRBD2; v_gene: TRBV5-1; abundance: few; CDR3nt: TGCGCCAGCAGCTGGGGGAAGCGGGGAACTATCACAGATACGCAGTATTTT; CDR3aa: CASSWGKRGTITDTQYF
j_gene: TRBJ1-5; d_gene: TRBD1; v_gene: TRBV20-1; abundance: -; CDR3nt: TGCAGTGCTACCCAAATCCAGGGGGATAGCAATCAGCCCCAGCATTTT; CDR3aa: CSATQIQGDSNQPQHF
j_gene: TRBJ1-6; d_gene: -; v_gene: TRBV5-1; abundance: many; CDR3nt: TGCGCCAGCAGCCTTGCACAGGGATCGAATTCACCCCTCCACTTT; CDR3aa: CASSLAQGSNSPLHF
j_gene: TRBJ2-1; d_gene: TRBD2; v_gene: TRBV4-1; abundance: many; CDR3nt: TGCGCCAGCAGCCATCCGACTAGCGGGAGACATGAGCAGTTCTTC; CDR3aa: CASSHPTSGRHEQFF
j_gene: TRBJ2-5; d_gene: -; v_gene: TRBV9; abundance: -; CDR3nt: TGTGCCAGCAGCTCCCGAGCCTTTGGGGAGACCCAGTACTTC; CDR3aa: CASSSRAFGETQYF
j_gene: TRBJ2-6; d_gene: -; v_gene: TRBV5-6; abundance: few; CDR3nt: TGTGCCAGCAGCTTGGCGATGGGCTCTGGGGCCAACGTCCTGACTTTC; CDR3aa: CASSLAMGSGANVLTF
j_gene: TRBJ2-1; d_gene: -; v_gene: TRBV4-1; abundance: many; CDR3nt: TGCGCCAGCAGCCAAGATCCCCAGGTAGATTACAATGAGCAGTTCTTC; CDR3aa: CASSQDPQVDYNEQFF
j_gene: TRBJ2-7; d_gene: -; v_gene: TRBV12-3/TRBV12-4; abundance: many; CDR3nt: TGTGCCAGCAGTTCCGATGCAACCTACGAGCAGTACTTC; CDR3aa: CASSSDATYEQYF
j_gene: TRBJ2-2; d_gene: TRBD2; v_gene: TRBV3-1; abundance: few; CDR3nt: TGTGCCAGCAGCCGATATAGCGGGGTCGACACCGGGGAGCTGTTTTTT; CDR3aa: CASSRYSGVDTGELFF
j_gene: TRBJ2-7; d_gene: TRBD2; v_gene: TRBV27; abundance: -; CDR3nt: TGTGCCAGCAGTTTATCGGGGACTAGTCCCTTCTACGAGCAGTACTTC; CDR3aa: CASSLSGTSPFYEQYF
j_gene: TRBJ2-5; d_gene: -; v_gene: TRBV5-1; abundance: few; CDR3nt: TGCGCCAGCAGCGACGGGAGCCAAGAGACCCAGTACTTC; CDR3aa: CASSDGSQETQYF
j_gene: TRBJ1-1; d_gene: -; v_gene: TRBV5-1; abundance: few; CDR3nt: TGCGCCAGCAGCTTGGTAGGGCCCCACCGGGTGAACACTGAAGCTTTCTTT; CDR3aa: CASSLVGPHRVNTEAFF